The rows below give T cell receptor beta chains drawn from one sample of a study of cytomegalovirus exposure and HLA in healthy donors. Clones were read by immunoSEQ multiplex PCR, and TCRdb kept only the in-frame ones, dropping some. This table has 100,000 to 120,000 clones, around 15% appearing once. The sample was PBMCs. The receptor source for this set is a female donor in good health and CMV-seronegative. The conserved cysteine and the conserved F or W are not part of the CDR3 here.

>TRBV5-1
ASRQPGDIRGYT
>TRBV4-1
ASSQEVAGWSETQY
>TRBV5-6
ASSLGTTYEQY
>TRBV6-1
ASRLYTGNYGYT
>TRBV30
AWSGSGDGQPQH
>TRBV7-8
ASSSAGGYLGSNQPQH
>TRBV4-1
ASSQTPASNQPQH
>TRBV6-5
ASSSGGAKNIQY
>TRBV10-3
AIMRSGPGDEQF
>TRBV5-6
ASSSDRMGTEAF
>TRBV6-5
ASSYRGATNEKLF
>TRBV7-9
ASSPLRSGTYNEQF
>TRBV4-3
ASSQTDRTGADTQY
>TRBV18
ASSPNQGAYEQY
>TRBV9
ARLTGTGRNGDIQY